The 19 T cell receptor beta chains reported below all come from one sample, sequenced in a study of regulatory T cells in long-lasting Graves disease. Combining iRepertoire HTBI primers with Arm-PCR of CDR3 regions, the authors built TCR beta libraries. TCRdb re-derived calls from the multiplex PCR reads in MiXCR, one entry per CDR3 protein. The table lists 400,000 to 500,000 distinct CDR3 sequences, about a sixth of them singletons. Time point here: newly diagnosed GD, antithyroid drugs for less than 3 months. With RNA extracted from PBMCs as input, the TCR library was made. Separately, the same data were catalogued under a study of T cells in Graves' hyperthyroidism and ophthalmopathy.

The specimen comprised peripheral blood mononuclear cells (PBMCs), sampled at new diagnosis, from a patient treated with antithyroid drugs. All receptors come from a woman aged 18-29 years with Graves disease.

The chain has TRBV10-2 and TRBJ2-3; D remains unclear. Germline CDR1 WSHSY, CDR2 SAAADI. With 7 bases removed from V and 1 base from J, the gap between germline ends came to 6 bases. The CDR3 covers 12 residues. The CDR3 is CASMAGTDTQYF. CDR3 coding DNA: TGCGCCAGCATGGCGGGCACAGATACGCAGTATTTT.

This clonotype was seen a few times. The rearrangement uses TRBV24-1 and TRBJ2-5, with D hard to call. V was pared by 1 base and J by 8 bases, with 7 bases between. The CDR3 spans 12 residues. From germline, CDR1 is KGHDR and CDR2 SFDVKD. The CDR3 spells CATSDFPGTQYF. In DNA, the CDR3 is TGTGCCACCAGTGATTTTCCGGGCACCCAGTACTTC.

This chain uses TRBV10-2 with TRBJ2-5; 14 bases fit TRBD2. CDR1 is WSHSY, CDR2 SAAADI, per germline. The CDR3 length is 15 residues. J gave up 5 bases and V 6 bases, and 5 bases lay outside the gene matches. The CDR3 nucleotides read TGCGCCAGCAGGCAGGGACTAGCGGGAGCGGAGACCCAGTACTTC. This gives the protein CASRQGLAGAETQYF.

This clonotype was found many times. The rearrangement joins TRBV7-2 to TRBJ2-3; 10 bases agree with TRBD2. V shed 0 bases, J shed 1 base, and the junction held 1 base outside the gene matches. This CDR3 is built from 16 residues. Germline V CDR1 and CDR2: SGHTA, FQGNSA. The CDR3 spells CASSLALAGGTDTQYF. The CDR3 DNA follows: TGTGCCAGCAGCTTAGCCCTAGCGGGAGGCACAGATACGCAGTATTTT.

The V gene is TRBV29-1, the J gene TRBJ2-7; TRBD1 matches 9 bases. Germline trimming cut 5 bases from V and 2 bases from J; bases unmatched to any gene: 4. The CDR3 has 13 amino acids. CDR1 is SQVTM, CDR2 ANQGSEA, per germline. The CDR3 DNA reads TGCAGCGTTCGGGACAGGGTCACCTACGAGCAGTACTTC. Translated: CSVRDRVTYEQYF.

This clonotype came up a few times. The rearrangement uses TRBV6-2 or TRBV6-3 and TRBJ2-4, with no clear D. The CDR3 is made up of 14 amino acids. The germline V gene encodes CDR1 MNHEY and CDR2 SVGEGT. V shed 6 bases and J shed 0 bases, with 9 bases lying between them. The CDR3 sequence is CASRDPLAKNIQYF. CDR3 bases: TGTGCCAGCAGGGATCCCCTAGCCAAAAACATTCAGTACTTC.

This clonotype was detected many times. This rearrangement joins TRBV7-9 to TRBJ2-7; the match to TRBD2 covers 10 bases. The V segment lost 5 bases and the J segment 3 bases; nucleotides outside the gene matches: 19. The CDR3 has 19 amino acids. CDR1 is SEHNR, CDR2 FQNEAQ, per germline (reference sequence). CDR3 bases: TGTGCCAGCAGCCCAATGGGGGCTAGCGGGAGACCAAACAGCTACGAGCAGTACTTC. Its protein product is CASSPMGASGRPNSYEQYF. The complete variable domain, with remaining parts taken from reference TRBV7-9 and TRBJ2-7, reads DTGVSQNPRHKITKRGQNVTFRCDPISEHNRLYWYRQTLGQGPEFLTYFQNEAQLEKSRLLSDRFSAERPKGSFSTLEIQRTEQGDSAMYLCASSPMGASGRPNSYEQYFGPGTRLTVT.

CDR3 loop: CAWRPAGGREWGGAKNIQYF. In DNA, the CDR3 is TGTGCCTGGAGACCAGCCGGGGGGCGGGAGTGGGGGGGAGCCAAAAACATTCAGTACTTC. The chain is built from TRBV30 and TRBJ2-4, with D perhaps TRBD2 (7 bases). Trimming took off 3 bases at V and 0 bases at J, with 27 bases between the two ends. Germline assignment: CDR1 GTSNPN and CDR2 SVGIG (reference sequence). The CDR3 loop spans 20 amino acids.

This clonotype occurred a few times. J is TRBJ2-1 and V is TRBV18; possible D gene TRBD2, 5 bases. CDR3 length: 16 residues. Trimming stripped 3 bases from V and 3 bases from J, with 15 bases between. CDR1 KGHSH and CDR2 LQKENI come from the germline V gene. The CDR3 bases are TGTGCCAGCTCACCGGAAGAACGGGATTTCTACAATGAGCAGTTCTTC. Translation gives CASSPEERDFYNEQFF.

The chain uses TRBV28 and TRBJ2-3, with a possible D match to TRBD2 (5 bases). Trimming removed 6 bases from V and 9 bases from J, with 16 bases in between. The CDR3 extends over 13 amino acids. CDR1 and CDR2 from the germline V gene are MDHEN and SYDVKM. In DNA form, the CDR3 reads TGTGCCAGCAGGCCCCCGGGAACCTTCACGCAGTATTTT. This sequence encodes CASRPPGTFTQYF.

The rearrangement joins TRBV19 to TRBJ2-7, with D possibly being TRBD2 (7 bases). The CDR3 sequence is 13 residues long. V was cut by 7 bases and J by 5 bases, with 15 bases left in between. Germline V gene sequence: CDR1 LNHDA, CDR2 SQIVND (reference sequence). This CDR3 is CASISTGGDEQYF. CDR3 DNA: TGTGCCAGTATCTCTACGGGGGGCGACGAGCAGTACTTC.

The gene calls are TRBV4-1 and TRBJ2-5; 7 nucleotides agree with TRBD1. The germline gives CDR1 MGHRA, CDR2 YSYEKL. With 0 bases clipped from V and 4 bases from J, the junction kept 11 bases outside the gene matches. CDR3 length: 17 amino acids. The CDR3 reads CASSQEGTGEWGETQYF. CDR3 nucleotides: TGCGCCAGCAGCCAAGAGGGAACAGGGGAATGGGGAGAGACCCAGTACTTC.

Notes on this clonotype: A far more abundant clone sits one base away, making this likely a read error. As DNA, the CDR3 is TGTGCCAGCAGTGAGGGGGAGAACACTGAAGCTTTCTTT. It translates to CASSEGENTEAFF. The J gene is TRBJ1-1, the V gene TRBV28; possible D gene TRBD1, 6 bases. CDR1 is MDHEN and CDR2 is SYDVKM in the germline V gene. Deletions cut 5 bases from V and 1 base from J, with 8 bases between. This CDR3 is built from 13 residues.

The chain is built from TRBV9 and TRBJ2-3; 13 bases line up with TRBD2. With 2 bases clipped from V and 4 bases from J, the junction kept 7 bases outside the gene matches. This CDR3 is built from 17 residues. The germline gives CDR1 SGDLS, CDR2 YYNGEE. The CDR3 nucleotides are TGTGCCAGCAGCGTGCGGACTAGCGGGAGTGGATCAGATACGCAGTATTTT. It is translated as CASSVRTSGSGSDTQYF.

The chain couples TRBV30 to TRBJ2-5, with D perhaps given as TRBD1 or TRBD2 (5 bases each). This CDR3 is built from 13 residues. V lost 1 base and J lost 3, with 9 bases in between. Germline V gives CDR1 GTSNPN, CDR2 SVGIG (reference sequence). The CDR3: CAWSEGTEETQYF. As DNA, the CDR3 is TGTGCCTGGAGTGAGGGGACCGAAGAGACCCAGTACTTC.

This rearrangement joins TRBV4-1 to TRBJ2-7, with D unclear. This CDR3 spans 15 amino acids. CDR1 MGHRA and CDR2 YSYEKL come from the germline V gene. Trimming removed 4 bases from V and 2 bases from J, with 15 bases in between. Here the CDR3 DNA reads TGCGCCAGCAGCCCCTACCCCACAAGGGCCTACGAGCAGTACTTC. It translates to CASSPYPTRAYEQYF.

This clonotype was seen ten or more times. The chain joins TRBV2 to TRBJ2-3; tentative D call: TRBD1 (5 bases). The CDR3 has 15 amino acids. From germline, CDR1 is SNHLY and CDR2 FYNNEI. Between the trimmed V and J ends, which lost 6 bases and 0 bases, there was a span of 13 bases. The CDR3 spells CASSRTHFSTDTQYF. The CDR3 bases are TGTGCCAGCAGCCGGACACACTTTAGCACAGATACGCAGTATTTT. The complete variable domain, with remaining parts taken from reference TRBV2 and TRBJ2-3, reads EPEVTQTPSHQVTQMGQEVILRCVPISNHLYFYWYRQILGQKVEFLVSFYNNEISEKSEIFDDQFSVERPDGSNFTLKIRSTKLEDSAMYFCASSRTHFSTDTQYFGPGTRLTVL.

This clonotype was seen many times. This chain uses TRBV18 with TRBJ2-5; D perhaps matches TRBD2 (7 bases). The V gene lost 2 bases and the J gene lost 4 bases, with 14 bases spanning the gap. The CDR3 contains 15 residues. Germline V gene sequence: CDR1 KGHSH, CDR2 LQKENI. The CDR3 sequence is CASSPEGGTRETQYF. DNA of the CDR3: TGTGCCAGCTCACCAGAGGGGGGGACAAGAGAGACCCAGTACTTC.

This clonotype was counted between two and nine times. This chain links TRBV4-1 with TRBJ2-1; 10 nucleotides line up with TRBD2. The junction had 5 bases not matched to a gene; V was cut back by 4 bases and J by 5 bases. This CDR3 contains 15 residues. Germline V gives CDR1 MGHRA, CDR2 YSYEKL. Here the CDR3 DNA reads TGCGCCAGCAGCCGCGGACTAGCGGCCAACAATGAGCAGTTCTTC. Its translation is CASSRGLAANNEQFF.